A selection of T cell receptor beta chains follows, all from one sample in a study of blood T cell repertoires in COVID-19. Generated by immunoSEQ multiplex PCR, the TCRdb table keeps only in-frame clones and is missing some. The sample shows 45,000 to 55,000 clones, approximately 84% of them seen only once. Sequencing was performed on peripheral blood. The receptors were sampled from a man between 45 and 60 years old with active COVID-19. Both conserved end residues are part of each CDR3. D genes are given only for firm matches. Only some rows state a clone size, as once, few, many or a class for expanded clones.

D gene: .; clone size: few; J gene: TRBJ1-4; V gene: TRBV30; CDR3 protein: CAWIVRQCHPVNEKLFF; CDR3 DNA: TGTGCCTGGATCGTAAGACAGTGTCATCCCGTTAATGAAAAACTGTTTTTT
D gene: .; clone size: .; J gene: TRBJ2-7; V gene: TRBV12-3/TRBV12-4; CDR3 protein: CASRWRGYEQYF; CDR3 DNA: TGTGCCAGCAGGTGGCGGGGTTACGAGCAGTACTTC
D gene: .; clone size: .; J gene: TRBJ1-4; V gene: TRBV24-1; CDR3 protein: CATSDQRQFFNEKLFF; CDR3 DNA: TGTGCCACCAGTGATCAACGACAGTTTTTTAATGAAAAACTGTTTTTT
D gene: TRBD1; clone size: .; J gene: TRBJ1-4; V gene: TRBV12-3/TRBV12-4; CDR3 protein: CASSPSLGTGVSF; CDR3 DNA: TGTGCCAGCAGCCCTTCACTGGGGACAGGGGTATCATTT
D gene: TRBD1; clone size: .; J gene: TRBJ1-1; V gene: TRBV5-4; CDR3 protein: CASSKGQGTTEAFF; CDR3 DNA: TGTGCCAGCAGCAAGGGACAGGGGACCACTGAAGCTTTCTTT
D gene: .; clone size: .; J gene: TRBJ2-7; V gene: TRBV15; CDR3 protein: CATSRGHPSYEQYF; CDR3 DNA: TGTGCCACCAGCAGAGGTCATCCGAGCTACGAGCAGTACTTC
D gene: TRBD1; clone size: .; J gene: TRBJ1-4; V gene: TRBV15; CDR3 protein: CATFPTHRGYNEKLFF; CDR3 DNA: TGTGCCACTTTTCCCACACACAGGGGGTATAATGAAAAACTGTTTTTT
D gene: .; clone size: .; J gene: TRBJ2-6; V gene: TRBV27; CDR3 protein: CASSSAAGANVLTF; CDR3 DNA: TGTGCCAGCAGTTCGGCGGCTGGGGCCAACGTCCTGACTTTC
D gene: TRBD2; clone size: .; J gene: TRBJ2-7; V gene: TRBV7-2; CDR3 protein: CASSPSGGIYEQYF; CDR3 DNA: TGTGCCAGCAGCCCTAGCGGGGGGATCTACGAGCAGTACTTC
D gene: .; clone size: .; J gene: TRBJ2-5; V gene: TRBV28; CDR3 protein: CASSKNQGWEETQYF; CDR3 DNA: TGTGCCAGCAGTAAGAATCAGGGGTGGGAAGAGACCCAGTACTTC
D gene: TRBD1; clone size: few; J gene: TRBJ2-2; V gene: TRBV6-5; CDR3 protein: CASTRQGKTGELFF; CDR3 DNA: TGTGCCAGCACTAGACAGGGTAAAACAGGGGAGCTGTTTTTT
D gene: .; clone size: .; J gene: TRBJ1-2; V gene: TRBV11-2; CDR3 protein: CASSLGEYGYTF; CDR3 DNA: TGTGCCAGCAGCTTAGGGGAGTATGGCTACACCTTC
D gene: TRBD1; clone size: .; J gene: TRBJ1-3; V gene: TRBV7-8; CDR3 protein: CASSLGSGTGFGNTIYF; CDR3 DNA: TGTGCCAGCAGCTTAGGCTCCGGGACAGGGTTTGGAAACACCATATATTTT
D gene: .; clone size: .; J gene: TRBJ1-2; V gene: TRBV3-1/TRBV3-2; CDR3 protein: CASSPLGRPDGYTF; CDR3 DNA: TGTGCCAGCAGCCCCCTCGGCAGGCCGGATGGCTACACCTTC
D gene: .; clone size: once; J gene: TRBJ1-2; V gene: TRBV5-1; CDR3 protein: CASSLAAQGRGYTF; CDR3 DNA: TGCGCCAGCAGCTTGGCCGCGCAGGGCCGTGGCTACACCTTC
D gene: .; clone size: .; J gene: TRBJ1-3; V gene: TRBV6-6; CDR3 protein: CASTLGKGTFGNTIYF; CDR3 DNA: TGTGCCAGCACCCTCGGGAAGGGAACTTTTGGAAACACCATATATTTT
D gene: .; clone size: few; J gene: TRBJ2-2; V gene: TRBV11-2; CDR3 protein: CASSLRDGGELFF; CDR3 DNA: TGTGCCAGCAGCTTGAGGGATGGCGGGGAGCTGTTTTTT
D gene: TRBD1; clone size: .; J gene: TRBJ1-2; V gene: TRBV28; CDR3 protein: CASSSDRVGYTF; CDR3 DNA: TGTGCCAGCAGTTCAGACAGGGTCGGCTACACCTTC
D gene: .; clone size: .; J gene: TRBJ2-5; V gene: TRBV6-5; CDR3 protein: CASSSFLAREETQYF; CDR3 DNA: TGTGCCAGCAGTTCTTTCCTGGCTAGAGAAGAGACCCAGTACTTC
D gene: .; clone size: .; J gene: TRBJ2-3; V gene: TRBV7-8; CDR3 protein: CASRVGHRDTQYF; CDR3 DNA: TGTGCCAGCAGGGTAGGTCACAGAGATACGCAGTATTTT
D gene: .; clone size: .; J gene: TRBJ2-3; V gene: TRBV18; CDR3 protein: CASSPLQGSSTDTQYF; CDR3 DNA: TGTGCCAGCTCACCACTCCAGGGGAGCAGCACAGATACGCAGTATTTT
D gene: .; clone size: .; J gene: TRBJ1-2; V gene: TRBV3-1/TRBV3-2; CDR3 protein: CASSQDYGGDYGYTF; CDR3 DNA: TGTGCCAGCAGCCAAGATTATGGGGGGGACTATGGCTACACCTTC
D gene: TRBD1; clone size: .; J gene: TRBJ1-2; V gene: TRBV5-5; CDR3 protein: CASSLGQGMGYGYTF; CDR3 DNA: TGTGCCAGCAGCTTGGGACAGGGAATGGGCTATGGCTACACCTTC
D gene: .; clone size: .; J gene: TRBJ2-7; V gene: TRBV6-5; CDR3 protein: CATARDFLVEQYF; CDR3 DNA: TGTGCCACCGCCCGGGACTTCCTTGTTGAGCAGTACTTC
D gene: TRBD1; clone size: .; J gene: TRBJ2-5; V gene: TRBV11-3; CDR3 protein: CASSHRGHETQYF; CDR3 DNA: TGTGCCAGCAGCCACAGGGGGCACGAGACCCAGTACTTC
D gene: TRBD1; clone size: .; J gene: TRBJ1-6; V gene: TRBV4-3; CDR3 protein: CASSQVADRVNSPLHF; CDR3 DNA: TGCGCCAGCAGCCAAGTCGCCGACAGGGTTAATTCACCCCTCCACTTT
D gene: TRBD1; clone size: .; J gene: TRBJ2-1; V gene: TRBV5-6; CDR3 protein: CASSWTGQALSSYNEQFF; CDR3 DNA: TGTGCCAGCAGCTGGACGGGACAGGCCCTCAGCTCCTACAATGAGCAGTTCTTC
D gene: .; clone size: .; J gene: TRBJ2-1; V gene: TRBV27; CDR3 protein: CASSLTPQLVYEQFF; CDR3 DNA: TGTGCCAGCAGTTTAACCCCCCAACTAGTTTATGAGCAGTTCTTC
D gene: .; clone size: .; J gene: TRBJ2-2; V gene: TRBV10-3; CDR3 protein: CAISERGFDGELFF; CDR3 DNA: TGTGCCATCAGTGAAAGGGGATTTGACGGGGAGCTGTTTTTT
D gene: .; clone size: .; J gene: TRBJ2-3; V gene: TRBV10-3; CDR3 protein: CAISEARSDTQYF; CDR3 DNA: TGTGCCATCAGTGAGGCCAGATCAGATACGCAGTATTTT
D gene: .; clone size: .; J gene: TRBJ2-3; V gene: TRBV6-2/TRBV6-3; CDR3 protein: CASSYSLSSTQYF; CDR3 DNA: TGTGCCAGCAGTTACTCTCTATCGAGTACGCAGTATTTT
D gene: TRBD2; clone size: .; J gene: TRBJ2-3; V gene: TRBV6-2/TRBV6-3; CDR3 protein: CASSYSNSGNTDTQYF; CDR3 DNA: TGTGCCAGCAGTTACTCGAACAGCGGGAACACAGATACGCAGTATTTT
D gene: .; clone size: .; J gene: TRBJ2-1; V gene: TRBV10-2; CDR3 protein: CASSQDSANYNEQFF; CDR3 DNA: TGCGCCAGCAGTCAGGACTCGGCCAACTACAATGAGCAGTTCTTC
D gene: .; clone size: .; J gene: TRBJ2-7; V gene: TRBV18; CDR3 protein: CASSPPNSGYEQYF; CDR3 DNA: TGTGCCAGCTCACCACCGAACAGTGGGTACGAGCAGTACTTC
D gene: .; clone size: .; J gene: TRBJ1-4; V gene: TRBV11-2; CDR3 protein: CASSLVQSNEKLFF; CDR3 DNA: TGTGCCAGCAGCTTAGTACAGTCTAATGAAAAACTGTTTTTT
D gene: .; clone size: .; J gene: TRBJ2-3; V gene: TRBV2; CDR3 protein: CASSQGGTDTQYF; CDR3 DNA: TGTGCCAGCAGCCAGGGCGGAACAGATACGCAGTATTTT
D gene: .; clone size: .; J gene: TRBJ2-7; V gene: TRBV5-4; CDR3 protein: CASNVQGFSSYEQYF; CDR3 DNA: TGTGCCAGCAATGTTCAGGGTTTTTCATCCTACGAGCAGTACTTC